The rows below give T cell receptor beta chains drawn from one sample of a study of early T cells in non-severe SARS-CoV-2 infection. TCRdb used MiXCR to reprocess the 5' RACE reads, holding one entry per CDR3 protein. The data contain tens of thousands of distinct CDR3 sequences, more than 10% of them seen just once; the ten biggest clones take up approximately 15%. Sequencing was done on a sample of whole blood. These TCRs come from an adult who was a healthcare worker with PCR-confirmed SARS-CoV-2 infection or an uninfected control (not recorded which). Each CDR3 is given with its conserved first and last residue. Clone sizes are given selectively: once, few, many, or a class where the clone is expanded.

v_call: TRBV28
j_call: TRBJ2-2
clone_size: many
cdr3_aa: CASRERTGELFF

v_call: TRBV6-1
j_call: TRBJ2-7
clone_size: NA
cdr3_aa: CASSVTSGTYEQYF

v_call: TRBV9
j_call: TRBJ2-3
clone_size: NA
cdr3_aa: CASSAPVRTSKHLGTDTQYF

v_call: TRBV29-1
j_call: TRBJ2-3
clone_size: NA
cdr3_aa: CSVATSGGRDTQYF

v_call: TRBV20-1
j_call: TRBJ1-1
clone_size: few
cdr3_aa: CSARDNRGRVRAFF

v_call: TRBV25-1
j_call: TRBJ2-5
clone_size: few
cdr3_aa: CASSQTGGAWYKTQYF

v_call: TRBV29-1
j_call: TRBJ2-1
clone_size: NA
cdr3_aa: CSVAPTSSHEEFF

v_call: TRBV4-3
j_call: TRBJ2-6
clone_size: many
cdr3_aa: CASSQERGNVLTF

v_call: TRBV5-4
j_call: TRBJ2-1
clone_size: NA
cdr3_aa: CASSLDRDWQNEQFF

v_call: TRBV5-5
j_call: TRBJ2-1
clone_size: NA
cdr3_aa: CASSLSLGTSIDEQFF

v_call: TRBV19
j_call: TRBJ2-1
clone_size: many
cdr3_aa: CASTPTPGLAGAFSYNEQFF

v_call: TRBV18
j_call: TRBJ2-3
clone_size: NA
cdr3_aa: CASSRIRDLRQGTQYF

v_call: TRBV29-1
j_call: TRBJ2-5
clone_size: few
cdr3_aa: CSVEKGAEETQYF

v_call: TRBV7-9
j_call: TRBJ2-7
clone_size: many
cdr3_aa: CASSDTDRPSYEQYF

v_call: TRBV20-1
j_call: TRBJ1-4
clone_size: many
cdr3_aa: CSVGGETQGLNEKLFF

v_call: TRBV20-1
j_call: TRBJ1-4
clone_size: NA
cdr3_aa: CSARPTGTTLEKLFF

v_call: TRBV29-1
j_call: TRBJ1-2
clone_size: many
cdr3_aa: CSVVAGKDGYTF

v_call: TRBV10-3
j_call: TRBJ1-1
clone_size: few
cdr3_aa: CAIRDSGSMNTEAFF

v_call: TRBV18
j_call: TRBJ2-7
clone_size: many
cdr3_aa: CASSPDTFYEQYF

v_call: TRBV29-1
j_call: TRBJ2-5
clone_size: few
cdr3_aa: CSVARLETQYF

v_call: TRBV20-1
j_call: TRBJ2-1
clone_size: medium-sized
cdr3_aa: CSTLGTSPYEQFF

v_call: TRBV9
j_call: TRBJ1-1
clone_size: few
cdr3_aa: CASSVDPGGTEAFF

v_call: TRBV12-3/TRBV12-4
j_call: TRBJ1-5
clone_size: many
cdr3_aa: CASSVGLGGQHF

v_call: TRBV20-1
j_call: TRBJ2-2
clone_size: many
cdr3_aa: CTPQAVNTGELFF